Each of the 21 T cell receptor beta chains below was sequenced from the same sample in a study of blood T cell repertoires in COVID-19. The protocol was immunoSEQ multiplex PCR, while the TCRdb copy is restricted to in-frame clones and leaves out a portion. The sample contains about 140,000 clones, about 90% of which appear only once. Sequenced sample: peripheral blood. Receptors were obtained from a woman aged 80 or over with acute or convalescent COVID-19.

This clone was picked up a small number of times. The chain uses TRBV4-1 and TRBJ2-7, with D hard to call. The V gene's germline CDR1 is MGHRA and CDR2 YSYEKL. Trimming cost V 4 bases and J 3 bases, with 19 bases left between them. The length of the CDR3 is 16 residues. CDR3 residues: CASSLDWLPPDYEQYF. The CDR3 nucleotides read TGCGCCAGCAGCCTAGACTGGCTCCCTCCCGACTACGAGCAGTACTTC.

This clone occurred a few times. The chain's CDR3 is CAGKQGGRDTEAFF. Here the CDR3 DNA reads TGTGCCGGAAAGCAGGGAGGGAGGGACACTGAAGCTTTCTTT. The chain couples TRBV2 to TRBJ1-1; TRBD1 might be the D (5 bases). Germline V CDR1 and CDR2: SNHLY, FYNNEI. V shed 11 bases and J shed 3 bases, with 19 bases lying between them. This CDR3 is built from 14 residues. Full variable domain (rest looked up from reference TRBV2 and TRBJ1-1): EPEVTQTPSHQVTQMGQEVILRCVPISNHLYFYWYRQILGQKVEFLVSFYNNEISEKSEIFDDQFSVERPDGSNFTLKIRSTKLEDSAMYFCAGKQGGRDTEAFFGQGTRLTVV.

V usage is TRBV5-4 and J usage is TRBJ1-1; perhaps TRBD1 as D (6 bases). The V gene's germline CDR1 is SGHNT and CDR2 YYREEE (reference sequence). V was clipped by 4 bases and J by 4 bases, with 14 bases between them. This CDR3 has 14 residues. In DNA, the CDR3 is TGTGCCAGCAGCCCGGGGGGGGGCCGCACTGAAGCTTTCTTT. Translating it yields CASSPGGGRTEAFF. Based on the CDR3 plus reference TRBV5-4 and TRBJ1-1, the full variable domain is ETGVTQSPTHLIKTRGQQVTLRCSSQSGHNTVSWYQQALGQGPQFIFQYYREEENGRGNFPPRFSGLQFPNYSSELNVNALELDDSALYLCASSPGGGRTEAFFGQGTRLTVV.

The chain links TRBV20-1 to TRBJ1-1; no reliable D call. This CDR3 is built from 11 residues. The V gene's germline CDR1 is DFQATT and CDR2 SNEGSKA (reference sequence). Trimming cost V 6 bases and J 0 bases, with 5 bases left between them. Here the CDR3 DNA reads TGCAGTGCCCCTTTGAACACTGAAGCTTTCTTT. Translated: CSAPLNTEAFF.

V is TRBV30 and J is TRBJ2-2; D not certain. Trimming cost V 0 bases and J 9 bases, with 14 bases left between them. CDR1 and CDR2 from the germline V gene are GTSNPN and SVGIG (reference sequence). There are 14 residues in the CDR3. For the CDR3, the DNA is TGTGCCTGGAGTGTACAAGTCCCAGGCCGGGAGCTGTTTTTT. Translated, it gives CAWSVQVPGRELFF.

The genes are TRBV24-1 and TRBJ1-5; the D gene is possibly TRBD1 (5 bases). The V gene's germline CDR1 is KGHDR and CDR2 SFDVKD. CDR3 size: 12 residues. V gave up 7 bases and J gave up 4 bases, with 7 bases separating them. CDR3 sequence (DNA): TGTGCCACCAGCCAGGGAAATCAGCCCCAGCATTTT. Its protein is CATSQGNQPQHF.

The chain links TRBV5-1 to TRBJ2-1; 7 nucleotides agree with TRBD1. CDR3 length: 14 residues. With V trimmed by 4 bases and J by 4 bases, 5 bases remained unmatched. Germline CDR1 and CDR2: SGHRS and YFSETQ. The CDR3 bases are TGCGCCAGCAGCCCCCCACAGGGGTACAATGAGCAGTTCTTC. Its protein product is CASSPPQGYNEQFF.

V is TRBV5-1 and J is TRBJ1-2, with 9 bases fitting TRBD1. The CDR3 sequence is 16 residues long. CDR1 is SGHRS, CDR2 YFSETQ, per germline. Unmatched junction bases numbered 15, after V lost 4 bases and J lost 8 bases. The CDR3 nucleotides are TGCGCCAGCAGCCGGGAACAGGGGGCGCAGTCGGAGGGCTACACCTTC. Amino acid sequence: CASSREQGAQSEGYTF.

In this sample, this clone turned up once. The chain combines TRBV18 with TRBJ1-4, with 9 nucleotides matching TRBD1. The CDR3 length is 18 residues. With 4 bases clipped from V and 0 bases from J, the junction kept 9 bases outside the gene matches. Germline values: CDR1 KGHSH, CDR2 LQKENI. The CDR3 loop is CASSLLQGATATNEKLFF. The CDR3 DNA sequence: TGTGCCAGCTCACTTTTACAGGGGGCAACCGCAACTAATGAAAAACTGTTTTTT.

The CDR3 loop reads CASSSLAGGQADTQYF. The CDR3 DNA is TGTGCCAGCAGCTCACTAGCGGGGGGGCAAGCAGATACGCAGTATTTT. This chain joins TRBV7-6 and TRBJ2-3, with 13 nucleotides matching TRBD2. The V segment lost 4 bases and the J segment 4 bases; nucleotides outside the gene matches: 5. The CDR3 spans 16 residues. Germline V gene lookup returns CDR1 SGHVS and CDR2 FNYEAQ.

This clone was counted a few times. The chain carries TRBV5-1 and TRBJ1-1; TRBD1 agrees at 9 bases. The V and J ends lost 5 bases and 5 bases, in that order; junction bases with no gene match: 7. The CDR3 has 14 residues. CDR1 and CDR2 from the germline V gene are SGHRS and YFSETQ. CDR3: CASRAGQGWTEAFF. The DNA for the CDR3 is TGCGCCAGCAGAGCGGGACAGGGCTGGACTGAAGCTTTCTTT.

The rearrangement uses TRBV5-1 and TRBJ1-2, with 9 bases fitting TRBD1. Germline V lookup: CDR1 SGHRS, CDR2 YFSETQ. CDR3 length: 15 amino acids. After removal of 2 bases from V and 8 bases from J, the junction contained 10 bases not matched to a gene. The CDR3 loop reads CASSFKEQGAFGYTF. The CDR3 DNA is TGCGCCAGCAGCTTTAAGGAACAGGGGGCATTCGGCTACACCTTC.

The chain employs TRBV5-4 and TRBJ1-1; D is undetermined. The CDR3 is 13 amino acids. Trimming cost V 1 base and J 4 bases, with 8 bases left between them. Germline assignment: CDR1 SGHNT and CDR2 YYREEE (reference sequence). CDR3 sequence (DNA): TGTGCCAGCAGCTTGTACAGTAGCACTGAAGCTTTCTTT. Protein sequence: CASSLYSSTEAFF.

This clone was picked up one time. The V gene is TRBV6-5, the J gene TRBJ1-2, with 10 bases that match TRBD1. V shed 7 bases and J 7 bases; nucleotides not matched to a gene: 6. The CDR3 runs to 13 residues. Germline CDR1 reads MNHEY; CDR2 reads SVGAGI. The CDR3 DNA reads as TGTGCCAGCACCTGGGGGACAGGGGTTGGCTACACCTTC. Translated, it gives CASTWGTGVGYTF.

V and J are TRBV5-1 and TRBJ1-3, with 9 nucleotides matching TRBD1. The V gene's germline CDR1 is SGHRS and CDR2 YFSETQ. This CDR3 contains 16 residues. The junction had 4 bases not matched to a gene; V was cut back by 3 bases and J by 0 bases. The CDR3: CASSSGQGSSGNTIYF. CDR3 DNA sequence: TGCGCCAGCAGCTCCGGACAGGGGAGCTCTGGAAACACCATATATTTT.

This chain connects TRBV6-5 to TRBJ1-2; D is undetermined. Germline CDR1 is MNHEY and CDR2 is SVGAGI. V was pared by 4 bases and J by 0 bases, with 9 bases between. CDR3 length: 14 residues. CDR3 coding DNA: TGTGCCAGCAGTTCGGCGGGAGCTAACTATGGCTACACCTTC. As protein: CASSSAGANYGYTF.

The V and J genes are TRBV2 and TRBJ1-1; possibly TRBD1 for D (5 bases). Trimming cost V 6 bases and J 0 bases, with 14 bases left between them. The CDR3 is made up of 15 amino acids. Germline V CDR1 and CDR2: SNHLY, FYNNEI. The CDR3 sequence: CASSSQELMNTEAFF. In DNA, the CDR3 is TGTGCCAGCAGCTCACAGGAGCTTATGAACACTGAAGCTTTCTTT.

The chain uses TRBV6-1 and TRBJ1-1; D is perhaps TRBD1 (5 bases). Trimming cost V 1 base and J 1 base, with 10 bases left between them. The V gene's germline CDR1 is MNHNS and CDR2 SASEGT. This CDR3 has 15 residues. This CDR3 is CASSEGGAQNTEAFF. The CDR3, as DNA: TGTGCCAGCAGTGAAGGGGGCGCACAGAACACTGAAGCTTTCTTT.

The V gene is TRBV5-1, the J gene TRBJ2-1, with 8 bases that match TRBD2. Germline loops: CDR1 SGHRS, CDR2 YFSETQ. J gave up 4 bases and V 4 bases, and 7 bases lay outside the gene matches. This CDR3 has 15 amino acids. The CDR3 is CASSPAGGAYNEQFF. DNA for the CDR3: TGCGCCAGCAGCCCTGCGGGGGGCGCATACAATGAGCAGTTCTTC.

The chain uses TRBV3-1 (or the pseudogene TRBV3-2) and TRBJ2-1; D is possibly TRBD2 (6 bases). Trimming cost V 7 bases and J 2 bases, with 21 bases left between them. The germline CDR1 and CDR2 sequences are LGHDT and YNNKEL (reference sequence). The CDR3 runs 17 residues. This chain's CDR3 is CASNDNGSGGAYNEQFF. The CDR3, as DNA: TGTGCCAGCAACGATAACGGATCCGGAGGGGCCTACAATGAGCAGTTCTTC.

The chain employs TRBV6-1 and TRBJ1-2; 8 bases agree with TRBD1. CDR1 MNHNS and CDR2 SASEGT come from the germline V gene. The junction had 6 bases not matched to a gene; V was cut back by 2 bases and J by 4 bases. The CDR3 is 15 residues long. The CDR3 loop reads CASSETGQDPYGYTF. Here the CDR3 DNA reads TGTGCCAGCAGTGAAACGGGACAGGACCCCTATGGCTACACCTTC.